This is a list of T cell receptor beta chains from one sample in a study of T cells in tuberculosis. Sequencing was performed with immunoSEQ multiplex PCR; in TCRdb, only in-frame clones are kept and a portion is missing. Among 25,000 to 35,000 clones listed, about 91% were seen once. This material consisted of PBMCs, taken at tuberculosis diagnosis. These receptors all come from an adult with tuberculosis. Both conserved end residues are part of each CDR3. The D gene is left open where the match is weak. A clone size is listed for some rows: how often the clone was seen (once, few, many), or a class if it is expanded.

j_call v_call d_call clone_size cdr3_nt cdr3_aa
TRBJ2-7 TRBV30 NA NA TGTGCCTGGAGTCTTACTGGGGCAGGTTTCTCCTACGAGCAGTACTTC CAWSLTGAGFSYEQYF
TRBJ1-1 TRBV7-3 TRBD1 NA TGTGCCAGCAGGCCCACAGGGGGCTCACAGAACACTGAAGCTTTCTTT CASRPTGGSQNTEAFF
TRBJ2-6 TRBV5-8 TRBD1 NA TGTGCCAGCAGCTTGAGGAGGACAGGGGGCGGGGCTGGGGCCAACGTCCTGACTTTC CASSLRRTGGGAGANVLTF
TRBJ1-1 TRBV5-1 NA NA TGCGCCAGCAGCTTATCCGGTGGTGGTGAAGCTTTCTTT CASSLSGGGEAFF
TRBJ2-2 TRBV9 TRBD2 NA TGTGCCAGCAGCGATCGACTAGCGGGCCAGACCGGGGAGCTGTTTTTT CASSDRLAGQTGELFF
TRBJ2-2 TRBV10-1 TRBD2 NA TGCGCCAGCAGTGAGTCCGACAGCGGGATCACCGGGGAGCTGTTTTTT CASSESDSGITGELFF
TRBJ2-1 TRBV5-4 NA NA TGTGCCAGCAGCAACAGGACTAAATCCTACAATGAGCAGTTCTTC CASSNRTKSYNEQFF
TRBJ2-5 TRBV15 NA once TGTGCCACCAGCAGAGAAAAAGCTGCAGGGATGGGAGAGACCCAGTACTTC CATSREKAAGMGETQYF
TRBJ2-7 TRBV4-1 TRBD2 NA TGCGCCAGCAGCCAGACGACTAGCGGGTTCTACGAGCAGTACTTC CASSQTTSGFYEQYF
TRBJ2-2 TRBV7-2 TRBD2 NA TGTGCCAGCAGGGGACTAGGTGATACCGGGGAGCTGTTTTTT CASRGLGDTGELFF
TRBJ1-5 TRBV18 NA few TGTGCCAGCTCACCACGGGGACTCGGCAATCAGCCCCAGCATTTT CASSPRGLGNQPQHF
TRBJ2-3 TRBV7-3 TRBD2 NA TGTGCCAGCAGCTTATCGGGGGGGCTAGGAGATACGCAGTATTTT CASSLSGGLGDTQYF
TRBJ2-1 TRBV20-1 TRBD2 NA TGCAGTGCCAAGGCGGGACTAGCCTTCTTC CSAKAGLAFF
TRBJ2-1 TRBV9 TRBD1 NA TGTGCCAGCAGCGTAGCAGGGACAGGGAATGAGCAGTTCTTC CASSVAGTGNEQFF
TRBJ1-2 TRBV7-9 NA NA TGTGCCAGCAGCTATTCGGACAGAAGTAACTACGGCTACACCTTC CASSYSDRSNYGYTF
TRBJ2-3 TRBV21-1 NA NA TGTGCCAGCAGCCGTAGACAGGGAATAGAGAGCACAGATACGCAGTATTTT CASSRRQGIESTDTQYF
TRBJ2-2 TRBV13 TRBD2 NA TGTGCCAGCAGCGCACGGACTAGCGGGAGAGAAAACACCGGGGAGCTGTTTTTT CASSARTSGRENTGELFF
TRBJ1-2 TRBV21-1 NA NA TGTGCCAGCAGCAAAGGGGGCTCGGACAGGGGGTCCTATGGCTACACCTTC CASSKGGSDRGSYGYTF
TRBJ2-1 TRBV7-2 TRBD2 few TGTGCCAGCAGCTTGGGCGGGGGGGCCCGTGAGCAGTTCTTC CASSLGGGAREQFF
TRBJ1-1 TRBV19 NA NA TGTGCCAGTAGGGGGGGGGCGGCTATGGACACTGAAGCTTTCTTT CASRGGAAMDTEAFF
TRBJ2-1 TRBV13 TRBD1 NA TGTGCCAGCAGCACGGACAGGGGGGTATTGTGGAATGAGCAGTTCTTC CASSTDRGVLWNEQFF
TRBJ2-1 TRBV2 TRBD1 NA TGTGCCAGCCGGACAGGGTACAATGAGCAGTTCTTC CASRTGYNEQFF
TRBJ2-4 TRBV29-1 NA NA TGCAGCGCCCGCAGGGAGGCAAAGGACATTCAGTACTTC CSARREAKDIQYF
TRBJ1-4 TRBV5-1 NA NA TGCGCCATCCCGAGAAGGGGCGCGTCTAGTAATGAAAAACTGTTTTTT CAIPRRGASSNEKLFF
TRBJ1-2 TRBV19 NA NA TGTGCCAGTAGTATGGGTATATCGGGAAGTGGCTACACCTTC CASSMGISGSGYTF
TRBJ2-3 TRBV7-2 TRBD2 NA TGTGCCAGCAGCCCTAGGACTAGCGGGAGCACAGATACGCAGTATTTT CASSPRTSGSTDTQYF
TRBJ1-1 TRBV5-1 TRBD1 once TGCGCCAGCAGCCTGGACACGGGACAGACGAACACTGAAGCTTTCTTT CASSLDTGQTNTEAFF
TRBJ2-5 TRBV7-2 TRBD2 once TGTGCCAGCAGCTTAGTTTCTAGCGGGAGAGAGGACGAGACCCAGTACTTC CASSLVSSGREDETQYF
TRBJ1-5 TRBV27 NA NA TGTGCCAGCAGTTTAATTTATTCCCCTTTTAGCAATCAGCCCCAGCATTTT CASSLIYSPFSNQPQHF
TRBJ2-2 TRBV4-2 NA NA TGTGCCAGCAGCCAAGTATCGGAGGCCGCGCTGTTTTTT CASSQVSEAALFF
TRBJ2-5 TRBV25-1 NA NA TGTGCCAGCAGTGACTCCGTCATCAGGGGAAGGCGGAAGGGGACCCAGTACTTC CASSDSVIRGRRKGTQYF
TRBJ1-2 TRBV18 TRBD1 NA TGTGCCAGCTCACCGAACGGACAGGAGGAGGGCTACACCTTC CASSPNGQEEGYTF
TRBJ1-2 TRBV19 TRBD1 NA TGTGCCAGTAGTTCACGACAGGGCTCTGATTACGGCTACACCTTC CASSSRQGSDYGYTF
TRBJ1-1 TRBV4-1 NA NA TGCGCCAGCAGCCAAGAGAGGGTCTCCCCGGGGACTGAAGCTTTCTTT CASSQERVSPGTEAFF
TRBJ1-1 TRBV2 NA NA TGTGCCAGCAGACCAGGGGCAGGGGCCTGGAACACTGAAGCTTTCTTT CASRPGAGAWNTEAFF
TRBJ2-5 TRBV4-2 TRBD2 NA TGTGCCAGCAGCTTGGAGACTAGCGGGAGCTGGGAGACCCAGTACTTC CASSLETSGSWETQYF
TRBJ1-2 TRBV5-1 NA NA TGCGCCAGCAGTCCCACGACAGGTTCCTATGGCTACACCTTC CASSPTTGSYGYTF
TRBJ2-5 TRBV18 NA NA TGTGCCAGCTCACCCGTAGACAGACAAGAGACCCAGTACTTC CASSPVDRQETQYF
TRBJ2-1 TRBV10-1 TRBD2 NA TGCGCCAGCAGTGAGCTCGGGACTAGCGGGCCCAATGAGCAGTTCTTC CASSELGTSGPNEQFF
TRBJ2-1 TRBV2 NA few TGTGCCAGCACGGCGGGACTGGGCTCCTACAATGAGCAGTTCTTC CASTAGLGSYNEQFF
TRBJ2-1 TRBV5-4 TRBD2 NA TGTGCCAGCAGCTTCCTAACAGCGGGATCCTACAATGAGCAGTTCTTC CASSFLTAGSYNEQFF
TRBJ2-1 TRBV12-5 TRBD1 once TGTGCTAGTGGCTATACGGGACAGGGCAACTACAATGAGCAGTTCTTC CASGYTGQGNYNEQFF
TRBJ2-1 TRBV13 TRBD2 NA TGTGCCAGCAGCTTGCTAGCGGGATATAATGAGCAGTTCTTC CASSLLAGYNEQFF
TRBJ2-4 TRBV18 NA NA TGTGCCAGCTCATCTGACCGCGGGTTGGACATTCAGTACTTC CASSSDRGLDIQYF
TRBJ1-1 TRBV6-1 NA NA TGTGCCAGCCGAAAGGACTTGCCTGAAGCTTTCTTT CASRKDLPEAFF
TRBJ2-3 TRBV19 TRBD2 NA TGTGCCAGTAGTATAGGCTGGGCCGGGAGGACCGCAGATACGCAGTATTTT CASSIGWAGRTADTQYF
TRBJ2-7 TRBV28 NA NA TGTGCCAGCACCGGTGACAGGACGAACTACGAGCAGTACTTC CASTGDRTNYEQYF
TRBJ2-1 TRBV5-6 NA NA TGTGCCAGCAGCTGGCAGGGCAGCAACAATGAGCAGTTCTTC CASSWQGSNNEQFF
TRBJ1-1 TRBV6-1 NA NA TGTGCCAGCAGTCCTAGGGGGTACACTGAAGCTTTCTTT CASSPRGYTEAFF
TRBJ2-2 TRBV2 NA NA TGTGCCAGCAGGGACACCGGGACACTCAGAACCGGGGAGCTGTTTTTT CASRDTGTLRTGELFF